This T cell receptor beta chain stems from a study of shared clonotypes between healthy human individuals (dated by TCRdb to 2018 to 2021). Background on the whole study: The cohort comprised a couple of women and a few men aged 18 to 49 years. To increase sequencing depth and limit assay-specific biases, different laboratories used diverse techniques to prepare libraries and sequence TCR repertoires. The study deeply sequenced blood TCR repertoires of about 5 healthy adults to estimate repertoire size and the extent of clonotype sharing between individuals. Each donor's leukapheresis produced roughly between about 0.8 and 10 billion PBMCs. For each donor, CD4 naive and CD4 memory were each run on three plates, CD8 naive on two plates, and CD8 memory on one plate.

The CDR3 runs 16 amino acids, cysteine and phenylalanine included. The read is trimmed to its CDR3 DNA, 48 bases read in frame from base 1. The germline ends are 14 bases apart after V is trimmed by 4 bases and J by 1 base. As encoded in the germline V gene (reference sequence), CDR1 is LNHNV while CDR2 is YYDKDF. Using the deep immunoSEQ assay, multiplex PCR amplified TCR CDR3 regions from genomic DNA. For each cell subset, the extracted genomic DNA was distributed evenly across all wells of several immunoSEQ 96-well plates, and each plate served as one replicate. For sorted subsets, each replicate PCR was loaded with roughly 200 ng genomic DNA, equivalent to about 33,000 T cell genomes. Purified libraries were measured with a Qubit 3.0 fluorometer, size-checked on a Bioanalyzer 2100, and measured again with the KAPA Library Quantification kit. Every immunoSEQ 96-well plate was sequenced on a separate single-read 150-cycle Illumina NextSeq 550 flow cell. In the paper's pipeline: Because the immunoSEQ output held only junctional sequences and lacked quality scores, the filtering could not match the filtering applied to full-length reads. Sequences were annotated with PyIR, a Python wrapper for IgBLAST v1.9, using IMGT germline references to assign V/J genes and CDR3. Any read was removed if the V/J assignment was weak (E-value above 1e-6), the CDR3 was missing, or the read contained stop codons, out-of-frame junctions, or ambiguous translated residues. V3J clonotypes were defined by identical inferred V gene, J gene, and CDR3 amino acid sequence. The percentage overlap between two repertoires was calculated by dividing the number of shared unique clonotypes by the size of the smaller repertoire. Richness of each repertoire was evaluated using RTK rarefaction, the Chao1 estimator, and Recon v2.1 estimates of unobserved clonotypes. Generation probabilities were computed with OLGA for all TCRbeta clonotypes obtained by the gDNA method from several donors. The table comes from immuneACCESS by way of TCRdb, which keeps in-frame sequences with V and J called. Part of the clones is missing from these tables; in studies checked, under half for an unresolved V gene and the rest for unknown reasons. V, J and clone size were drawn from that table, and D and trimming were deduced from the DNA. In this sample the table shows roughly 2.5 million clones, approximately 90% of which occur a single time. Of the sample, around 0.15% falls within the top ten clones.

As regards this clone: Its antigen has not been determined. Base-call qualities are not available, and no considerably larger clone is one nucleotide away.

Findings and caveats that apply to the study as a whole: When a handful of donors were compared, the shared fraction of clonotypes was approximately 5% for naive CD4, roughly 3.3% for naive CD8, more than 2% for memory CD4, and less than 0.5% for memory CD8. Even with the large sequencing depth, rarefaction of the sorted-subset datasets indicated that sequencing was incomplete. Pairwise subsampling led to the expectation that sequencing depth would affect the degree of clonotype sharing among donors. Sampling was limited to blood, and TCR repertoires in tissue likely differ from TCR repertoires in blood. Larger estimated clonotype richness was generally found for naive subsets than for memory subsets. The small number of donors limited the genetic and exposure-history diversity represented. Compared with non-shared clonotypes, the clonotypes found in all four sorted-subset donors had higher generation probabilities.

Healthy HIV-negative adults with no recently reported acute infections or vaccinations were included as donors. Only Caucasian adults living in Nashville, Tennessee, USA were represented among the donors. CD4+ T cells were enriched by magnetic negative selection; naive cells were then positively selected on CD45RA, and the negative fraction formed the memory subset. After blood collection by leukapheresis, PBMCs were isolated using Ficoll-Histopaque density gradient centrifugation and then cryopreserved in the vapor phase of liquid nitrogen. Analytical flow cytometry was used to check the purity and quantity of every magnetically sorted T cell population. Genomic DNA was isolated from every sorted fraction and measured by UV absorbance on a Nanodrop 2000c.

Sequencing input: naive CD4+ T cells sorted from blood. The sample's cell subset or site label is to be understood as: CD45RA+ positively selected. This chain is built from TRBV15 and TRBJ2-1; no confident D gene assignment can be made. The source is a man younger than 35 in good health. Here the CDR3 is given as CATSTERPWSYNEQFF. The DNA sequence is as follows: TGTGCCACCAGCACCGAGAGGCCTTGGTCCTACAATGAGCAGTTCTTC.